This TCR beta chain was captured by sequencing in a study of cytomegalovirus exposure and HLA in healthy donors (TCRdb year 2017). Concerning the study at large: In an earlier analysis of several hundred of the donors, less than 350 Gb of sequence data and 117 million unique TCR beta sequences from 150 million to 200 million T cells were reported. A later analysis re-analyzed previously published TCR beta repertoires from 666 donors and added high-resolution HLA genotyping to study TCR occurrence patterns. HLA typing covered class I and class II loci at four-digit resolution. A later genetic analysis took genome-wide SNP genotypes for about 55% of the roughly 700 donors and used that subset as a discovery cohort. Donor age, sex, ethnicity and CMV serostatus were compiled together with the repertoire data. Rather than drawing on any new phenotypic data, the later analysis identified candidate immune exposures from TCR beta sequences and the way those sequences occurred across donors. Typing coverage differed by locus: A, B, C, DRB1 and DQB1 were typed in about 620-630 donors, DQA1 in about 510, DPA1 in around 580, and DPB1 in approximately 450. All discovery cohort repertoires had been generated on a single sequencing platform. The study used immunosequencing to profile the T cell repertoires of 666 subjects and linked those repertoires to cytomegalovirus serostatus. Because of strong linkage in the cohort, five DR-DQ haplotypes were treated as single units for association and clustering. In an earlier analysis of over 550 of the donors, high-throughput TCR beta sequencing was used to judge whether each TCR beta V gene segment behaved as functional or pseudogenic. To predict cytomegalovirus infection status, the study combined high-throughput TCR immunosequencing, statistical association of individual TCRs with disease status, and machine learning. Besides the first cohort of approximately 710 subjects, a separate validation cohort made up of 120 different subjects was used. The study aimed to test whether cataloging public T cell receptors could reveal signatures of past pathogen exposure. An early release covering 500 to 750 HLA-typed donors comprised 250 to 350 gigabases of sequencing data and around 85 million unique TCR sequences. Among the roughly 390 genotyped donors, approximately 76% belonged to the genetic ancestry cluster associated with self-reported Caucasian donors. On average, over 200,000 unique TCR beta nucleotide sequences were sequenced per donor among about 400 genotyped donors of the cohort, with 15% to 20% of those sequences being non-productive. What the work shows at the level of the full study, not this receptor alone: A cluster of highly shared sequence variants was judged likely to be a technical artifact of the sequencing pipeline. Compared with equally common non-associated chains, HLA-associated TCR beta chains in a later analysis were more clonally expanded and had lower generation probabilities. A further reported finding was that TCR beta sequences accurately predicted the HLA-A and HLA-B alleles for most subjects in the first cohort. In a later analysis, several top co-occurrence clusters were reported to appear linked to parvovirus B19, influenza, CMV and Epstein-Barr virus. Cytomegalovirus status was reported to be diagnosed by the classifier with high specificity and sensitivity in both the original and validation cohorts. A total of fewer than 200 TCR beta chains were listed by the study as associated with cytomegalovirus. In an earlier analysis of approximately 600 of the donors, most TCR beta V segments were observed in productive rearrangements about 90% or about 30% of the time, broadly matching IMGT annotations. Some IMGT-functional V segments, including TRBV6-2 and TRBV6-3, could not be told apart with the 87-base-pair reads, so those segments were excluded. In vitro tests confirmed that a few of the cytomegalovirus-associated TCR beta chains recognize cytomegalovirus antigens. Roughly uniform sequencing depth across donors was assumed in presence/absence analyses, although this assumption may not hold. Correlated functional status among segregating V segments might be attributable to linkage disequilibrium, but an unknown experimental factor could not be ruled out. The cohort was sequenced for TCR beta chains only, and without alpha or paired-chain data the features that could be detected were limited. Strong co-occurrence of HLA alleles, especially DR and DQ, made assigning TCR associations to individual alleles difficult. Most CMV-associated TCR beta chains appeared to be HLA-restricted in a later analysis, and the HLA associations seemed to be driven largely by CMV exposure. In a later analysis, some 17,000 TCR beta sequences were associated with specific HLA alleles at a false discovery rate of 0.05. A later analysis found that TCR association rates varied across HLA loci, with DRB1 alleles showing the most associated TCRs and HLA-C alleles the fewest. It was suggested by the authors that the approach could potentially be generalized to other disease states and immunological phenotypes. An association between a missense DCLRE1C variant and V-gene and J-gene trimming of TCR beta chains was found in a later genetic analysis and replicated in an independent cohort. Because HLA typing was unavailable for some donors at each locus, only the typed subset was used in association tests. Approximately 18 rarely observed V segments, including chromosome 9 orphons, were excluded from the earlier analysis of almost 600 of the donors because counts were too low. Most TCR sequences were seen in very few donors, while some public TCRs were found in many individuals. Immune exposure information for the cohort was limited to CMV serostatus. A later genetic analysis reported fewer N-insertions in productive TCRs among donors in an Asian-associated ancestry cluster than the roughly 620-donor mean.

The cohort consisted of more than 650 healthy bone marrow donors. All cohort members were sampled while nominally healthy, although unrecorded immune exposures were likely present. The donor was CMV seronegative and belonged to the group of 352 seronegative cohort members. A peripheral blood sample was provided by each donor, and peripheral blood mononuclear cells were used for TCR beta sequencing. The Qiagen DNeasy Blood Extraction Kit was used to extract genomic DNA from the blood cell samples. Looking up the germline V gene (reference sequence) yields CDR1 SEHNR and CDR2 FQNEAQ. The CDR3, cysteine through phenylalanine, is 12 amino acids long. Kept here is only the CDR3 DNA, which spans 36 bases and is read in frame from base 1. Library creation used the immunoSEQ multiplex PCR assay. For the multiplex PCR, a mixture combining 60 forward primers for TCR Vbeta segments and 13 reverse primers for TCR Jbeta segments was used. A multiplex PCR assay on genomic DNA amplified the CDR3 region of rearranged TCR beta genes. The amplified TCR beta libraries were sequenced on the Illumina HiSeq System as 87-base-pair reads. The paper's processing steps were these. A later analysis counted tens of millions of unique TCR beta chains across the 550 to 700 repertoires, and about 10 million of these chains were shared by at least two donors. Raw reads were error-corrected and collapsed into unique sequences by a nearest-neighbor algorithm in which closely related sequences were merged to remove PCR and sequencing errors. CDR3 sequences were aligned to IMGT reference sequences to assign V, D and J gene segments. For a sequence to be retained, a match of at least six nucleotides was required to both a V gene segment and a J gene segment. A rearrangement was called productive if the CDR3 had no stop codons and remained in frame with V and J, and every other rearrangement was called non-productive. Following IMGT convention, CDR3 was defined as the stretch from the second conserved V-encoded cysteine to the conserved J-encoded phenylalanine. The earlier analysis of about 500 of the donors excluded sequences that lacked an unambiguous match to a single V gene segment. In an earlier analysis of several hundred of the donors, V segments were called functional above 56.7% productive rearrangements and were called segregating when the between-donor standard deviation exceeded 5%. To diagnose cytomegalovirus status from the catalog of TCR beta chain sequences, a statistical classification framework was built. In a later analysis, V and J genes were assigned by comparing TCR nucleotide sequences against IMGT/GENE-DB human TR gene sequences. Using the TCRdist pipeline, a later analysis assigned CDR3 sequences along with most-parsimonious VDJ recombination scenarios. In a later analysis, each TCR beta chain was defined by its CDR3 amino acid sequence together with its V-gene family, and reads lacking a unique V-gene family were excluded. A later analysis removed over 500 highly shared, low-generation-probability nucleotide sequences to deal with suspected cross-contamination and a sequencing artifact. In a later analysis, a clonal expansion index for each public chain was calculated from normalized within-repertoire ranks of inferred template counts. A later analysis computed generation probabilities with a VDJ recombination model fitted to out-of-frame rearrangements, and checked the results against IGoR. In a later analysis, hypergeometric tests were used to score TCR-TCR, TCR-HLA and TCR-CMV co-occurrence, with a repertoire-size bias correction applied to TCR pairs. False discovery rates were estimated in a later analysis by permuting HLA or CMV assignments 20 times. In a later analysis, co-occurring TCRs were grouped with DBSCAN, and TCRdist sequence similarity was added when clustering was performed within HLA-allele-positive subsets. Co-occurrence clustering excluded repertoires with fewer than 30,000 or more than 120,000 public chains, plus five with anomalous nucleotide sharing. This is the immuneACCESS table as TCRdb keeps it, with only in-frame sequences that have V and J called. A part of the clones is gone; compared with another copy, unresolved V genes explain less than half, and the rest is unexplained. The V and J calls and the clone size are those of that table, but D and trimming were determined from the DNA. The sample data list approximately 190,000 clones, and 84% of these were observed just once. The ten largest clones take up approximately 0.26% of the sample.

About this clone itself: Which antigen it targets is not known. No much larger clone is present one base from it, and per-base qualities are unavailable.

Sequencing was done on a sample of PBMCs. The sequence came from a boy aged 10-17 years in good health and CMV-seronegative. The rearranged segments are TRBV7-9 and TRBJ1-1; no confident D gene assignment can be made. The CDR3 corresponds to CGDTYMNTEAFF. Read as DNA, the sequence is TGTGGTGACACCTACATGAACACTGAAGCTTTCTTT.